This T cell receptor beta chain was identified during a study of blood T cells in healthy people across ages. Whole-study findings and limits: Long-lived donors exceeded aged donors in naive CD4+ cells and diversity.

Concerning this clonotype: No antigen is known for it.

V lost 0 bases, J lost 9 bases, and 13 bases lay in between. Germline CDR1 is LGHNA and CDR2 is YSLEER. The CDR3 sequence is 14 residues long. Then a second PCR, running about 6 to 11 cycles, was carried out with a sample-barcoded 5' primer and a J-beta primer mix. TCRdb re-called the 5' RACE reads with MiXCR, one entry per CDR3 protein. The sample has roughly 1.4 million distinct CDR3 sequences; 59% are singletons. Donation came from healthy Caucasian individuals in Russia who were aged roughly 6 to 100. For every donor, a draw yielded 7.5 to 10 milliliters of peripheral blood. Per-sample yields of isolated PBMCs were at least 6.5 million.

The sample comprised blood. J is TRBJ2-3 and V is TRBV4-3; D may be TRBD2 (6 bases). This clonotype was sampled from a man aged 18 to 30 in good health. Here the CDR3 reads CASSQEGPGRTQYF. CDR3 sequence (DNA): TGCGCCAGCAGCCAAGAGGGGCCAGGGAGGACGCAGTATTTT.